This T cell receptor (beta chain) was obtained from a study of T-cell memory formation after mild COVID-19. Study outcomes and limitations: Pre-infection memory contained some responding clones, which suggested that cross-reactive memory had joined.

This clonotype was observed at least ten times. Its specificity is not known. Trimming left V 3 bases short and J 0 bases short, with 7 bases between. The CDR3 extends over 14 amino acids. Germline lookup yields CDR1 SEHNR and CDR2 FQNEAQ (reference sequence). A single record per CDR3 protein comes from TCRdb applying MiXCR to the 5' RACE reads. The table lists about 210,000 distinct CDR3 sequences, around 30% of them singletons. The chain joins TRBV7-9 to TRBJ2-3, with D perhaps matching TRBD2 (6 bases). The material sequenced was PBMCs or a T cell subset sorted from them (not recorded which). This sequence originates from an adult woman who had mild COVID-19 (a few samples of this study predate the infection). Cell type and time point are not known. CDR3 coding DNA: TGTGCCAGCAGCTTGGGGAGGAGCACAGATACGCAGTATTTT. Its translation is CASSLGRSTDTQYF.